These T cell receptor beta chains were read from a single sample in a study of blood T cells in healthy people across ages. TCRdb reanalysed the 5' RACE reads using MiXCR and keeps one entry per CDR3 protein. The repertoire holds 650,000 or so distinct CDR3 sequences, over 40% seen once, with roughly 14% in the top ten. Sequenced sample: blood. The source of these receptors is a woman older than 75 in good health. The CDR3 runs from the conserved cysteine through the conserved F or W. D genes are given only for firm matches. Clone size is stated in some rows and not others, as once, few, many or a class when expanded.

J | size | D | V | CDR3 | DNA
TRBJ2-7 | once | NA | TRBV12-3/TRBV12-4 | CASSLGPRTSGEQYF | TGTGCCAGCAGTTTAGGGCCGAGGACTTCTGGCGAGCAGTACTTC
TRBJ2-7 | NA | TRBD1 | TRBV5-1 | CASSPGQTSYEQYF | TGCGCCAGCAGCCCGGGACAGACCTCCTACGAGCAGTACTTC
TRBJ2-7 | once | NA | TRBV10-3 | CAISEAGPTYEQYF | TGTGCCATCAGTGAGGCGGGACCCACCTACGAGCAGTACTTC
TRBJ2-7 | NA | NA | TRBV29-1 | CSVVFGRSYEQYF | TGCAGCGTTGTCTTCGGGAGATCATACGAGCAGTACTTC
TRBJ1-2 | few | NA | TRBV27 | CASSLSAGDIYGYTF | TGTGCCAGCAGTTTAAGTGCAGGGGATATCTATGGCTACACCTTC
TRBJ2-3 | NA | NA | TRBV20-1 | CSAQTTMSTDTQYF | TGCAGTGCTCAGACTACGATGAGCACAGATACGCAGTATTTT
TRBJ2-5 | few | NA | TRBV20-1 | CSASLASQETQYF | TGCAGTGCTAGTCTAGCGTCCCAAGAGACCCAGTACTTC
TRBJ1-2 | many | NA | TRBV20-1 | CSASSRGGNYGYTF | TGCAGTGCTAGTTCTAGGGGGGGTAACTATGGCTACACCTTC
TRBJ2-5 | once | TRBD1 | TRBV10-3 | CAISEGRGRETQYF | TGTGCCATCAGTGAAGGCAGGGGGAGAGAGACCCAGTACTTC
TRBJ2-4 | NA | NA | TRBV20-1 | CSARRGNTDKNIQYF | TGCAGTGCTAGACGGGGGAATACAGACAAAAACATTCAGTACTTC
TRBJ2-1 | many | TRBD1 | TRBV4-1 | CASSQGQGYQQFF | TGCGCCAGCAGCCAAGGACAGGGATATCAGCAGTTCTTC
TRBJ1-1 | NA | NA | TRBV11-2 | CASSQQVEAFF | TGTGCCAGCAGCCAACAGGTCGAAGCTTTCTTT
TRBJ1-5 | many | NA | TRBV7-8 | CASSLRDKQPQHF | TGTGCCAGCAGCTTGCGGGATAAGCAGCCCCAGCATTTT
TRBJ1-2 | NA | NA | TRBV2 | CASRAWAYYGYTF | TGTGCCAGTAGGGCGTGGGCATACTATGGCTACACCTTC
TRBJ2-2 | NA | NA | TRBV4-3 | CASSQFRVGSNTGELFF | TGCGCCAGCAGCCAATTCCGGGTGGGGAGTAACACCGGGGAGCTGTTTTTT
TRBJ2-7 | NA | NA | TRBV18 | CASSPGDKYEQYF | TGTGCCAGCTCACCAGGGGACAAGTACGAGCAGTACTTC
TRBJ2-5 | NA | TRBD1 | TRBV6-5 | CASRRQGTASYKQYF | TGTGCCAGCAGGCGACAGGGAACGGCGTCCTACAAGCAGTACTTC
TRBJ2-7 | NA | NA | TRBV24-1 | CATSGRGNYEQYF | TGTGCCACCAGTGGGCGTGGAAACTACGAGCAGTACTTC
TRBJ1-5 | NA | NA | TRBV12-3/TRBV12-4 | CASSFPLGPNQPQHF | TGTGCCAGCAGTTTCCCACTTGGGCCCAATCAGCCCCAGCATTTT
TRBJ2-1 | many | TRBD2 | TRBV20-1 | CSADNAPGTSGGNEQFF | TGCAGTGCCGATAATGCGCCCGGGACTAGCGGGGGCAATGAGCAGTTCTTC
TRBJ2-1 | NA | TRBD2 | TRBV5-6 | CAGSRTSWNEQFF | TGTGCCGGCAGCCGGACTAGCTGGAATGAGCAGTTCTTC
TRBJ2-7 | NA | NA | TRBV29-1 | CSVGWGDGIGYEQYF | TGCAGCGTTGGATGGGGGGACGGGATTGGTTACGAGCAGTACTTC
TRBJ2-1 | many | TRBD2 | TRBV27 | CASSLSAGGLYNEQFF | TGTGCCAGCAGTTTAAGCGCGGGAGGGCTTTACAATGAGCAGTTCTTC
TRBJ2-5 | NA | TRBD1 | TRBV15 | CATSRDLGTGGFETQYF | TGTGCCACCAGCAGAGATCTTGGGACAGGGGGCTTCGAGACCCAGTACTTC
TRBJ2-1 | NA | NA | TRBV2 | CASRDARAGSFGEQFF | TGTGCCAGCAGGGATGCTCGGGCAGGGAGTTTTGGTGAGCAGTTCTTC
TRBJ2-1 | many | TRBD1 | TRBV12-3/TRBV12-4 | CASILGQGRSNEQFF | TGTGCCAGCATTTTAGGACAGGGCCGATCCAATGAGCAGTTCTTC
TRBJ2-1 | NA | TRBD2 | TRBV5-1 | CASSFGDSGRYNEQFF | TGCGCCAGCAGCTTTGGGGATAGCGGGAGGTACAATGAGCAGTTCTTC